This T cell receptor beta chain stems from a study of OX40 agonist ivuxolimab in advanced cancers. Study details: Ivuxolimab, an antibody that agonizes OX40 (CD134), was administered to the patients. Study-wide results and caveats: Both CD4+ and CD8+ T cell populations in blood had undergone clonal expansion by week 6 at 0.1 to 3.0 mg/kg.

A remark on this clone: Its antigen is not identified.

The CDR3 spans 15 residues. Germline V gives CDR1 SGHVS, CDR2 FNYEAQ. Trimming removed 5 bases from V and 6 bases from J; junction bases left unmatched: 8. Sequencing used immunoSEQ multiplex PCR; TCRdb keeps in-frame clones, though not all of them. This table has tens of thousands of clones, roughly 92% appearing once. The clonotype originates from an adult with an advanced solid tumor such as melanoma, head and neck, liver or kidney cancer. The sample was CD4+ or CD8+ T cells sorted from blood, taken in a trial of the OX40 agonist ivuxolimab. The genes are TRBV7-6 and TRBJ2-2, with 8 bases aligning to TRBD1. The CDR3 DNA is TGTGCCAGCAGCGGGACAGGATGGACGGCCGGGGAGCTGTTTTTT. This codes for CASSGTGWTAGELFF. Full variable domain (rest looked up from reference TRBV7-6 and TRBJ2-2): GAGVSQSPRYKVTKRGQDVALRCDPISGHVSLYWYRQALGQGPEFLTYFNYEAQQDKSGLPNDRFSAERPEGSISTLTIQRTEQRDSAMYRCASSGTGWTAGELFFGEGSRLTVL.